This is a list of T cell receptor beta chains from one sample in a study of T cell clonotyping in hematopoietic cell transplantation. The method was immunoSEQ multiplex PCR; TCRdb's version includes in-frame clones alone and lacks a portion of them. This table has about 9,200 clones, 97% appearing once. Material: peripheral blood mononuclear cells, obtained 100 days after allogeneic stem cell transplant. These receptors all come from a male patient aged 55-69 years who had an allogeneic stem cell transplant from a related donor, so the T cells may come from the graft donor. Some clones in this sample may be carry-over from other donors' samples. Both conserved end residues are trimmed from each CDR3. Not every row has a clone size; where given, it reads once, few, many or a size class.

>TRBV10-1|TRBJ2-7|NA
ASSVSTGSYEQY
>TRBV29-1|TRBJ1-1|NA
SVEDTTGMNTEAF
>TRBV6-1|TRBJ2-7|NA
ASRPGTPPYEQY
>TRBV4-2|TRBJ2-6|few
ASSQENGLSGANVLT
>TRBV27|TRBJ2-2|NA
ASSSTSRGELF
>TRBV9|TRBJ1-5|NA
ASVVSGVDYSNQPQH
>TRBV7-4|TRBJ1-2|NA
ASSLRARKTYGYT
>TRBV5-1|TRBJ1-1|NA
ASRFEGTEAF
>TRBV6-1|TRBJ1-2|NA
ASRDRTNYGYT
>TRBV2|TRBJ1-4|NA
ASRVYLDEKLF